This passage covers 18 T cell receptor beta chains from one sample sequenced in a study of shared clonotypes between healthy human individuals. Positive CCR7 selection of CD45RO-negative cells yielded the naive CD8 cells, and terminally differentiated effector memory CD45RA+ cells were excluded. TCRdb's copy holds only in-frame clones and misses some; the assay was immunoSEQ multiplex PCR. The sample has about 2.2 million clones; around 93% are singletons. Sequenced: naive CD8+ T cells from PBMCs. These receptors all come from a man younger than 35 in good health. Some clones in this sample may be carry-over from other donors' samples.

V gene TRBV11-2 combines with J gene TRBJ1-3; D might be TRBD1 (6 bases). V dropped 4 bases and J dropped 5 bases, with 21 bases sitting between them. Germline V CDR1 and CDR2: SGHAT, FQNNGV. This CDR3 is built from 17 residues. The CDR3 DNA reads as TGTGCCAGCAGCTATTTCCGGGACAAGGCGTCCAGAAACACCATATATTTT. Its protein is CASSYFRDKASRNTIYF.

V and J are TRBV19 and TRBJ2-2, with TRBD2 matching 8 bases. Germline-derived CDR1 and CDR2 are LNHDA and SQIVND (reference sequence). V lost 6 bases and J lost 3; bases outside the gene matches: 6. CDR3 size: 15 residues. The CDR3 DNA sequence: TGTGCCAGTAGCGAGGGAGCGGGAGACACCGGGGAGCTGTTTTTT. This encodes CASSEGAGDTGELFF.

The chain carries TRBV7-6 and TRBJ2-5; TRBD1 aligns across 8 bases. Trimming took 5 bases from V and 5 from J; bases not matched to a gene: 13. There are 16 residues in the CDR3. Germline-derived CDR1 and CDR2 are SGHVS and FNYEAQ. The CDR3 spells CASSRRTGSIWETQYF. CDR3 nucleotide sequence: TGTGCCAGCAGCCGACGGACAGGGTCCATTTGGGAGACCCAGTACTTC. The whole variable domain, filled in from reference TRBV7-6 and TRBJ2-5, reads GAGVSQSPRYKVTKRGQDVALRCDPISGHVSLYWYRQALGQGPEFLTYFNYEAQQDKSGLPNDRFSAERPEGSISTLTIQRTEQRDSAMYRCASSRRTGSIWETQYFGPGTRLLVL.

Concerning this clone itself: The same CDR3 is also encoded by other DNA sequences in this sample. This chain connects TRBV7-8 to TRBJ2-1; tentative D call: TRBD1 (5 bases). The germline V gene encodes CDR1 SGHVS and CDR2 FQNEAQ. The V end was cut by 5 bases, the J end by 7 bases, with 9 bases between. The CDR3 is 12 amino acids. The CDR3 DNA reads TGTGCCAGCAGCCTAGGGGTGAATGAGCAGTTCTTC. Protein product: CASSLGVNEQFF.

The V gene is TRBV29-1, the J gene TRBJ2-2; tentatively, D is TRBD1 (5 bases). Germline V gene data show CDR1 as SQVTM and CDR2 as ANQGSEA. Between the trimmed V and J ends, which lost 6 bases and 6 bases, there was a span of 14 bases. The CDR3 contains 13 residues. CDR3 DNA: TGCAGCGTCGCCGCTCTAGGGGCCGGGGAGCTGTTTTTT. Protein product: CSVAALGAGELFF.

This chain connects TRBV11-2 to TRBJ2-3, with 7 bases matching TRBD1. The V gene end was trimmed by 11 bases and the J gene end by 1 base; junction bases not matched to a gene: 6. Germline-derived CDR1 and CDR2 are SGHAT and FQNNGV. The CDR3 loop spans 13 amino acids. In DNA, the CDR3 is TGTGCCGCCAGGCAGGGGGGCACAGATACGCAGTATTTT. Translating it yields CAARQGGTDTQYF.

The chain employs TRBV4-1 and TRBJ1-5; D gene unclear. The CDR3 runs 14 residues. Germline assignment: CDR1 MGHRA and CDR2 YSYEKL. V lost 4 bases and J lost 9, with 16 bases in between. CDR3 nucleotides: TGCGCCAGCAGCCTCGGATCCGTGGTAGGGCCCCAGCATTTT. It specifies CASSLGSVVGPQHF.

The chain has TRBV5-6 and TRBJ2-1; 11 nucleotides match TRBD2. The length of the CDR3 is 19 residues. V dropped 3 bases and J dropped 1; count of bases not matched to a gene: 12. Germline CDR1 and CDR2: SGHDT and YYEEEE. The CDR3 nucleotides are TGTGCCAGCAGCTCCTTAGCGGGAGGGCCAGGAGGTTCCTACAATGAGCAGTTCTTC. Its translation is CASSSLAGGPGGSYNEQFF.

This rearrangement joins TRBV4-1 to TRBJ2-7; a possible D gene is TRBD2 (6 bases). The CDR3 sequence is 14 residues long. Germline V gene data show CDR1 as MGHRA and CDR2 as YSYEKL. Trimming removed 6 bases at V and 5 bases at J, with 17 bases between. Here the CDR3 DNA reads TGCGCCAGCAGACCCGTCGGGAGCACCCACGAGCAGTACTTC. This translates into CASRPVGSTHEQYF.

J is TRBJ2-1 and V is TRBV7-9; D may be TRBD2 (5 bases). The CDR3 has 15 residues. The germline CDR1 and CDR2 sequences are SEHNR and FQNEAQ (reference sequence). V was pared by 7 bases and J by 7 bases, with 20 bases between. This CDR3 reads CASTPPEGLGNEQFF. CDR3 nucleotide sequence: TGTGCCAGCACCCCCCCCGAGGGCCTGGGTAATGAGCAGTTCTTC.

For the CDR3, the DNA is TGCGCCAGCAGCTTGGGCGACATGACTGAAGCTTTCTTT. It translates to CASSLGDMTEAFF. The V and J genes are TRBV5-1 and TRBJ1-1; D is uncertain. Germline CDR1 reads SGHRS; CDR2 reads YFSETQ. V gave up 0 bases and J gave up 5 bases, with 8 bases separating them. This CDR3 has 13 residues.

CDR3 residues: CASSLGDRLNEKLFF. For the CDR3, the DNA is TGTGCCAGCAGTCTCGGGGACAGATTAAATGAAAAACTGTTTTTT. The genes are TRBV28 and TRBJ1-4; 7 bases are a match to TRBD1. The length of the CDR3 is 15 residues. CDR1 is MDHEN and CDR2 is SYDVKM in the germline V gene. J gave up 5 bases and V 5 bases, and 8 bases lay outside the gene matches.

The chain is built from TRBV7-8 and TRBJ2-7, with D perhaps matching TRBD1 (7 bases). The CDR3 runs 14 residues. The V end lost 3 bases, the J end lost 6 bases, and 15 bases lay between the germline ends. Germline CDR1 and CDR2: SGHVS and FQNEAQ. The CDR3 protein is CASSFRGAAGEQYF. DNA for the CDR3: TGTGCCAGCAGCTTCAGGGGGGCAGCCGGCGAGCAGTACTTC. The complete variable domain, with remaining parts taken from reference TRBV7-8 and TRBJ2-7, reads GAGVSQSPRYKVAKRGQDVALRCDPISGHVSLFWYQQALGQGPEFLTYFQNEAQLDKSGLPSDRFFAERPEGSVSTLKIQRTQQEDSAVYLCASSFRGAAGEQYFGPGTRLTVT.

This CDR3 is CASSDTTRQGYSNQPQHF. The CDR3 DNA follows: TGTGCCAGCAGTGATACCACGCGACAGGGTTATAGCAATCAGCCCCAGCATTTT. The rearrangement links TRBV6-1 to TRBJ1-5, with 7 bases identical to TRBD1. The CDR3 loop spans 18 amino acids. Per the germline V gene, CDR1 is MNHNS and CDR2 is SASEGT. The V gene end was trimmed by 3 bases and the J gene end by 0 bases; junction bases not matched to a gene: 11.

The sample holds one count of this clone. In the same sample, other DNA sequences code for this CDR3. The rearrangement links TRBV6-5 to TRBJ1-3, with D maybe TRBD1 (5 bases). V was clipped by 2 bases and J by 0 bases, with 8 bases between them. This CDR3 has 15 amino acids. Looked up from germline, CDR1 is MNHEY and CDR2 is SVGAGI. The DNA for the CDR3 is TGTGCCAGCAGTTACGAGGGGAGCTCTGGAAACACCATATATTTT. Its translation: CASSYEGSSGNTIYF.

The CDR3 nucleotides are TGTGCCAGCAGTGAATGGGAGAAGGGGGAGACCCAGTACTTC. Amino acid sequence: CASSEWEKGETQYF. The chain links TRBV25-1 to TRBJ2-5; D may correspond to TRBD1 or TRBD2 (5 bases each). Trimming left V 1 base short and J 5 bases short, with 11 bases between. CDR3 length: 14 residues. Germline V gene data show CDR1 as MGHDK and CDR2 as SYGVNS.

The V call is TRBV9, the J call TRBJ2-2; 9 nucleotides align to TRBD1. The CDR3 sequence is 15 residues long. The germline V gene has CDR1 SGDLS and CDR2 YYNGEE. V lost 5 bases and J lost 4; bases outside the gene matches: 6. This chain's CDR3 is CASRRGTGPTGELFF. DNA for the CDR3: TGTGCCAGCAGGAGGGGGACAGGGCCCACCGGGGAGCTGTTTTTT.

The chain combines TRBV11-1 with TRBJ2-3; D is undetermined. Trimming cost V 4 bases and J 1 base, with 9 bases left between them. CDR1 SGHAT and CDR2 FQDESV come from the germline V gene (reference sequence). The CDR3 totals 14 residues. CDR3 residues: CASSSRSRTDTQYF. CDR3 nucleotide sequence: TGTGCCAGCAGCTCCCGCTCCCGCACAGATACGCAGTATTTT.